This T cell receptor beta chain was recorded in a study of blood T cell repertoires in COVID-19. Study summary: The study drew acute and convalescent COVID-19 samples from the United States, Italy and Spain. T cells, B-cell-depleted T cells, or PBMCs provided the cDNA or gDNA that served as material.

In the original workflow: Reference gene primer amplification in the assay estimated nucleated cell counts. The data were produced by immunoSEQ multiplex PCR, yet TCRdb's version contains in-frame clones alone and is incomplete. V, J and clone size derive from that table, while D and trimming were established from the DNA sequence. Here the sample spans a few hundred thousand clones, more than 75% being singletons. Patients from Seattle were sampled longitudinally, starting during active infection. The clonotype originates from a woman in her thirties with COVID-19, enrolled during active disease. The sample comprised peripheral blood.

DNA for the CDR3: TGTGCCAGCAGCCAATTATATAGCAATCAGCCCCAGCATTTT. As protein: CASSQLYSNQPQHF. The chain recombines TRBV14 with TRBJ1-5; D call uncertain. From germline, CDR1 is SGHDN and CDR2 FVKESK. This CDR3 has 14 residues. V lost 2 bases, J lost 0 bases, and 5 bases lay in between.